Included here is one T cell receptor beta chain sequence, with context. The source of the sample is a study of blood T cell repertoires in COVID-19. This CDR3 has 13 residues. Trimming left V 1 base short and J 9 bases short, with 12 bases between. Germline V gene sequence: CDR1 LGHDT, CDR2 YNNKEL (reference sequence). Using immunoSEQ multiplex PCR, the repertoire was profiled, and TCRdb retains in-frame clones only, with some absent. The repertoire consists of about 440,000 clones, with 70% to 90% occurring once and the leading ten covering roughly 12%. The chain employs TRBV3-1 (or the pseudogene TRBV3-2) and TRBJ1-2; possible D gene TRBD1, 6 bases. Input material: peripheral blood. The TCR was taken from a woman between 50 and 59 years old with COVID-19, enrolled during active disease. In DNA form, the CDR3 reads TGTGCCAGCAGCCAAGGACAGGCCAGGAGCTACACCTTC. Translated, it gives CASSQGQARSYTF.